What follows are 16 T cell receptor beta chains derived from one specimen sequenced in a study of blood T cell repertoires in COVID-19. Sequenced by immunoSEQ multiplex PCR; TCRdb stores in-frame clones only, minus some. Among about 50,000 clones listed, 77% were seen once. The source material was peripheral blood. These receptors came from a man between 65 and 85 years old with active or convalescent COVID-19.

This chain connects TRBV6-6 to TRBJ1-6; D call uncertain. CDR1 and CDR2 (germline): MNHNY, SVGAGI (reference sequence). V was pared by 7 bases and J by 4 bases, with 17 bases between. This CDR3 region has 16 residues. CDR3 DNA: TGTGCCAGCACCCCGGGAATTACTATATATAATTCACCCCTCCACTTT. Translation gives CASTPGITIYNSPLHF.

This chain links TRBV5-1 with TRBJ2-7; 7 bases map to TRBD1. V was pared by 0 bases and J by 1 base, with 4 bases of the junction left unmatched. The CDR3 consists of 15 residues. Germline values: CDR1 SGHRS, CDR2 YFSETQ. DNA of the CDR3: TGCGCCAGCAGCTTGGGACAGGGTTCATCCTACGAGCAGTACTTC. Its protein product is CASSLGQGSSYEQYF.

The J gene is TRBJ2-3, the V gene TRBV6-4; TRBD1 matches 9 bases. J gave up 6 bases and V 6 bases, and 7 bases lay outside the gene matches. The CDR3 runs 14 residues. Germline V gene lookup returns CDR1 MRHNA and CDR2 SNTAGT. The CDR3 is CASRKQGAADTQYF. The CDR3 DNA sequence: TGTGCCAGCAGGAAACAGGGGGCGGCTGATACGCAGTATTTT.

The CDR3 nucleotides are TGTGCCACCAGTGACTCCGGGACAGGGGGCGGTGAAAAACTGTTTTTT. It is translated as CATSDSGTGGGEKLFF. The chain employs TRBV24-1 and TRBJ1-4, with 12 bases fitting TRBD1. Per germline, CDR1 KGHDR and CDR2 SFDVKD. The CDR3 sequence is 16 residues long. The trim removed 4 bases at V and 7 bases at J, leaving 6 bases unmatched.

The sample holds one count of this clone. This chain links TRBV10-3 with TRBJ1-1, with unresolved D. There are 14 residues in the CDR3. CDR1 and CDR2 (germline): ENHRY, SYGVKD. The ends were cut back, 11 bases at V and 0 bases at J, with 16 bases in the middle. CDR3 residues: CAAKTAVMNTEAFF. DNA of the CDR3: TGTGCCGCCAAGACTGCCGTGATGAACACTGAAGCTTTCTTT.

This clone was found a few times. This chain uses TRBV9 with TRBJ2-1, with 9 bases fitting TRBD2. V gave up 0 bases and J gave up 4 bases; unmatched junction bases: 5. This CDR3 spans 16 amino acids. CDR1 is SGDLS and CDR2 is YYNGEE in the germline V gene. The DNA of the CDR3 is TGTGCCAGCAGCGTAGGAGCGGGGGGCCTTTACAATGAGCAGTTCTTC. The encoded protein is CASSVGAGGLYNEQFF.

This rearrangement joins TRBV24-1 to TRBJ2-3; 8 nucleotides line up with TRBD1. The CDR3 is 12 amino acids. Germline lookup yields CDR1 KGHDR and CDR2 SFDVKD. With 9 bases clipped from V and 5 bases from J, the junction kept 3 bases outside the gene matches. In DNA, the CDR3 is TGTGCCACCGGACAGGGCAAAGATACGCAGTATTTT. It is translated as CATGQGKDTQYF.

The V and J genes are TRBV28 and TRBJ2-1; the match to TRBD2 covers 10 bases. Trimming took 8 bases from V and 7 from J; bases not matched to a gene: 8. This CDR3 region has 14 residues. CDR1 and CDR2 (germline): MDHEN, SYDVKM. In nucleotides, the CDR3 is TGTGCCAGCCTATCGACTAGCGGGTGGAATGAGCAGTTCTTC. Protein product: CASLSTSGWNEQFF. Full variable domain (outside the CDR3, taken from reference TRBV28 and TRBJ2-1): DVKVTQSSRYLVKRTGEKVFLECVQDMDHENMFWYRQDPGLGLRLIYFSYDVKMKEKGDIPEGYSVSREKKERFSLILESASTNQTSMYLCASLSTSGWNEQFFGPGTRLTVL.

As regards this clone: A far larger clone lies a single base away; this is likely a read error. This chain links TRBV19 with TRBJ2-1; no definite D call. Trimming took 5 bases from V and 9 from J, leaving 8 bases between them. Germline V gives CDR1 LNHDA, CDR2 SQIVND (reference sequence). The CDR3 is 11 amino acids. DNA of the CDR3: TGTGCCAGTAGTTTATTCGGTGAGCAGTTCTTC. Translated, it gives CASSLFGEQFF.

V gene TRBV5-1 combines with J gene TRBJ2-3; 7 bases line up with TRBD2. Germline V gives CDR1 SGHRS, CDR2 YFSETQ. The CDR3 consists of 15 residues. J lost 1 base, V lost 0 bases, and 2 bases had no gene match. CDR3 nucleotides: TGCGCCAGCAGCTTGGACCGGGGGGGCACAGATACGCAGTATTTT. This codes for CASSLDRGGTDTQYF.

CDR3 coding DNA: TGTGCCAGCAGTTTATCGTGGGGACAACGCTATGGCTACACCTTC. Translated, it gives CASSLSWGQRYGYTF. This rearrangement joins TRBV27 to TRBJ1-2; tentative D call: TRBD1 (6 bases). Germline-derived CDR1 and CDR2 are MNHEY and SMNVEV (reference sequence). V was pared by 0 bases and J by 4 bases, with 12 bases between. This CDR3 comprises 15 residues.

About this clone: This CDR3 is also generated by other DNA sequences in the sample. The CDR3 DNA is TGCGCCAGCAGCTTGGAAGGTCGGGGAGGGACAGATACGCAGTATTTT. It yields the protein CASSLEGRGGTDTQYF. The V and J genes are TRBV5-1 and TRBJ2-3; TRBD2 aligns across 7 bases. Germline V gene data show CDR1 as SGHRS and CDR2 as YFSETQ. CDR3 length: 16 amino acids. V was clipped by 0 bases and J by 3 bases; unmatched bases: 7.

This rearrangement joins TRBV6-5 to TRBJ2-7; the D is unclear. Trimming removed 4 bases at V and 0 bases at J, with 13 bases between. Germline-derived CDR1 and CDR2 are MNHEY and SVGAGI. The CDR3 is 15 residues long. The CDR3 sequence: CASSFAGSSSYEQYF. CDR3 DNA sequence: TGTGCCAGCAGTTTCGCCGGGTCCAGCTCCTACGAGCAGTACTTC.

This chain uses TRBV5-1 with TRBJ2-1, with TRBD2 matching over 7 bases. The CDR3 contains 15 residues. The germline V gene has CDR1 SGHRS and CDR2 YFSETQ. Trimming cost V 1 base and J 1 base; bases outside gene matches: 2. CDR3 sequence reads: CASSLLGGSYNEQFF. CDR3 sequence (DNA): TGCGCCAGCAGCTTGCTGGGGGGGTCCTACAATGAGCAGTTCTTC. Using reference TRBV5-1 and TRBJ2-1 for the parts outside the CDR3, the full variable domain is KAGVTQTPRYLIKTRGQQVTLSCSPISGHRSVSWYQQTPGQGLQFLFEYFSETQRNKGNFPGRFSGRQFSNSRSEMNVSTLELGDSALYLCASSLLGGSYNEQFFGPGTRLTVL.

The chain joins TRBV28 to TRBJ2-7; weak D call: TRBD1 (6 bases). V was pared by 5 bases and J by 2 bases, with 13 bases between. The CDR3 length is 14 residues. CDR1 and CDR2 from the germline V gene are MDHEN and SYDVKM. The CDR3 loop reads CASSTRTETYEQYF. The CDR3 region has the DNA TGTGCCAGCAGTACCCGGACAGAGACCTACGAGCAGTACTTC.

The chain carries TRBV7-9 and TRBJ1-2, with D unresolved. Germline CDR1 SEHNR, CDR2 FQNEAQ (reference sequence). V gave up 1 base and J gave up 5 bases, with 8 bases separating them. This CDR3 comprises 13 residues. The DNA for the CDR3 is TGTGCCAGCAGCTTAGAAGGAGGATATGGCTACACCTTC. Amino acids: CASSLEGGYGYTF.